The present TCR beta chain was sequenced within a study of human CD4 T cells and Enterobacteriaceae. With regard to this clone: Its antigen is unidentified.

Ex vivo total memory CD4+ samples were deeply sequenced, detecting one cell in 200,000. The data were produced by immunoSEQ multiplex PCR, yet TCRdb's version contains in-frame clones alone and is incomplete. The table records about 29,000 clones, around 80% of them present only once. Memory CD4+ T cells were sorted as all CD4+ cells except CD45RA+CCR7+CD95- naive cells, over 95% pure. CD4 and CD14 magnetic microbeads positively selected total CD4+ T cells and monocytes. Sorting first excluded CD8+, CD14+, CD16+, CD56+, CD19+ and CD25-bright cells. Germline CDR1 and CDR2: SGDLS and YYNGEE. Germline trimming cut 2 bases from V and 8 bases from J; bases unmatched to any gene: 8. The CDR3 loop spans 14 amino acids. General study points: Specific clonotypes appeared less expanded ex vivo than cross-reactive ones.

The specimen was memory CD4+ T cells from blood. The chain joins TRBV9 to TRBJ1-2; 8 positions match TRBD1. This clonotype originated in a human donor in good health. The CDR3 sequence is CASSVLGQGGGYTF. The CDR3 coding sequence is TGTGCCAGCAGCGTCCTCGGACAGGGAGGAGGCTACACCTTC.